This T cell receptor beta chain was documented in a study of response to subunit inactivated influenza vaccine. With respect to this clonotype: The antigen remains unidentified.

The germline V gene encodes CDR1 LNHDA and CDR2 SQIVND (reference sequence). The CDR3 is 16 amino acids. J gave up 2 bases and V 4 bases, and 8 bases lay outside the gene matches. TCRdb reprocessed the RT-PCR reads with MiXCR, giving one entry per CDR3 protein. The table shows over 150,000 distinct CDR3 sequences, with roughly a tenth occurring only once. Overall study findings and caveats: Each seasonal flu vaccination may recruit only limited new T cells, authors suggested.

This chain joins TRBV19 and TRBJ2-1; 7 bases map to TRBD2. The sample was CD8+ T cells sorted from PBMCs, taken less than 30 months after vaccination. This receptor was obtained from a man aged 45-69 years who received an inactivated influenza vaccine. CDR3 loop: CASSTAGAITYNEQFF. DNA for the CDR3: TGTGCCAGTAGTACTGCGGGAGCGATAACCTACAATGAGCAGTTCTTC.